This T cell receptor beta chain was sequenced for a study of cytomegalovirus exposure and HLA in healthy donors. With regard to this clone: Its antigen remains unknown.

Germline V gene sequence: CDR1 SQVTM, CDR2 ANQGSEA. The CDR3 sequence is 15 residues long. The trim removed 1 base at V and 4 bases at J, leaving 2 bases unmatched. This PCR relied on a set of 60 Vbeta primers and 13 Jbeta primers. Profiled with immunoSEQ multiplex PCR; TCRdb holds only in-frame clones, not every one. The sample yields 85,000 to 100,000 clones, about 78% seen once. General study results and limits: The sole available immune exposure information was CMV serostatus.

This rearrangement joins TRBV29-1 to TRBJ2-1; 12 positions agree with TRBD2. This receptor was obtained from a woman aged 40-49 years in good health and CMV-seropositive. Sample: PBMCs. This chain's CDR3 is CSVEVGLAGYNEQFF. The DNA for the CDR3 is TGCAGCGTTGAAGTGGGACTAGCGGGTTACAATGAGCAGTTCTTC.